The subject of this entry is one TCR beta chain. The entry originates in a study of patients and donors after allogeneic stem cell transplantation. V gave up 6 bases and J gave up 1 base, with 15 bases separating them. CDR1 is MNHNS and CDR2 is SASEGT in the germline V gene. The CDR3 contains 15 residues. TCRdb reprocessed the RT-PCR reads via MiXCR and lists one record per CDR3 protein. The repertoire holds some 230,000 distinct CDR3 sequences, with roughly 13% as singletons. Sequencing was carried out using blood, either unsorted or a sorted T cell fraction (not recorded which). The receptor comes from a human donor who was either an allogeneic HSCT recipient or a stem cell or donor lymphocyte infusion donor (not recorded which). It is not recorded whose cells these are; they may come from a transplant donor. The gene calls are TRBV6-1 and TRBJ1-1, with D possibly being TRBD1 (5 bases). In nucleotides, the CDR3 is TGTGCCAGCAGCGATCGAAGGGGACCGAACACTGAAGCTTTCTTT. Translated: CASSDRRGPNTEAFF.